These 28 T cell receptor beta chains were sequenced from one sample in a study of cytomegalovirus exposure and HLA in healthy donors. Researchers ran the PCR with 60 Vbeta and 13 Jbeta primers. Assay: immunoSEQ multiplex PCR; the TCRdb copy retains only in-frame clones and omits some. The data hold approximately 190,000 clones, with 65% to 85% observed a single time. Specimen: PBMCs. These receptors came from a man aged 50 to 60 in good health and CMV-seronegative.

The chain uses TRBV7-2 and TRBJ1-2; D is unclear. The CDR3 totals 15 residues. Trimming left V 1 base short and J 1 base short, with 10 bases between. The germline V gene encodes CDR1 SGHTA and CDR2 FQGNSA. CDR3 region: CASSLGPYLNYGYTF. The DNA for the CDR3 is TGTGCCAGCAGCTTAGGTCCCTATCTTAACTATGGCTACACCTTC.

The V gene is TRBV18, the J gene TRBJ2-1, with 11 bases matching TRBD1. Trimming took 3 bases from V and 8 from J; bases not matched to a gene: 6. Germline lookup yields CDR1 KGHSH and CDR2 LQKENI. The length of the CDR3 is 15 residues. The CDR3 DNA reads as TGTGCCAGCTCACCTACCAGGACAGGGGGCGATGAGCAGTTCTTC. Amino acid sequence: CASSPTRTGGDEQFF.

The chain combines TRBV4-1 with TRBJ2-5; D not certain. Trimming removed 1 base at V and 4 bases at J, with 7 bases between. The germline CDR1 and CDR2 sequences are MGHRA and YSYEKL. The length of the CDR3 is 13 residues. The CDR3 region has the DNA TGCGCCAGCAGCCAAGCCCTCCCAGAGACCCAGTACTTC. Protein product: CASSQALPETQYF.

This rearrangement joins TRBV4-2 to TRBJ2-3, with 9 bases identical to TRBD1. Germline V gene sequence: CDR1 LGHNA, CDR2 YNFKEQ. J gave up 3 bases and V 4 bases, and 11 bases lay outside the gene matches. The CDR3 covers 17 residues. The CDR3 nucleotides are TGTGCCAGCAGCCTAGGGGGGACAGGGATTCAGACAGATACGCAGTATTTT. Translated: CASSLGGTGIQTDTQYF.

The chain employs TRBV19 and TRBJ2-5; TRBD2 agrees at 8 bases. V gave up 5 bases and J gave up 3 bases; unmatched junction bases: 14. CDR1 is LNHDA, CDR2 SQIVND, per germline (reference sequence). The CDR3 sequence is 17 residues long. CDR3 bases: TGTGCCAGTAGTTTTTTCCCGTTGGGTAGCGGGGAAGAGACCCAGTACTTC. Translated: CASSFFPLGSGEETQYF.

The chain has TRBV7-2 and TRBJ1-1; D remains ambiguous. The germline CDR1 and CDR2 sequences are SGHTA and FQGNSA. With 0 bases removed from V and 1 base from J, the gap between germline ends came to 6 bases. The CDR3 extends over 14 amino acids. The CDR3 DNA is TGTGCCAGCAGCTTAGCCCCCGGGAACACTGAAGCTTTCTTT. Protein sequence: CASSLAPGNTEAFF. Full variable domain (outside the CDR3, taken from reference TRBV7-2 and TRBJ1-1): GAGVSQSPSNKVTEKGKDVELRCDPISGHTALYWYRQSLGQGLEFLIYFQGNSAPDKSGLPSDRFSAERTGGSVSTLTIQRTQQEDSAVYLCASSLAPGNTEAFFGQGTRLTVV.

This chain joins TRBV4-1 and TRBJ1-3, with D maybe TRBD1 (5 bases). In germline, CDR1 is MGHRA, CDR2 YSYEKL. The CDR3 totals 15 residues. Trimming removed 4 bases at V and 0 bases at J, with 10 bases between. CDR3 residues: CASSPLTDSGNTIYF. Here the CDR3 DNA reads TGCGCCAGCAGCCCTCTGACAGACTCTGGAAACACCATATATTTT.

This chain joins TRBV4-3 and TRBJ2-7; D possibly corresponds to TRBD2 (6 bases). CDR3 length: 13 amino acids. V lost 0 bases, J lost 6 bases, and 9 bases lay in between. Germline assignment: CDR1 LGHNA and CDR2 YSLEER. The CDR3 sequence is CASSQEGGVEQYF. The CDR3 DNA reads as TGCGCCAGCAGCCAAGAAGGAGGGGTCGAGCAGTACTTC.

The V gene is TRBV5-4, the J gene TRBJ2-7, with D perhaps TRBD1 (6 bases). V was trimmed by 4 bases and J by 0 bases, leaving 14 bases between them. This CDR3 has 15 amino acids. Germline V CDR1 and CDR2: SGHNT, YYREEE (reference sequence). The CDR3: CASSQDRSTSYEQYF. As DNA, the CDR3 is TGTGCCAGCAGCCAAGACAGGTCTACCTCCTACGAGCAGTACTTC.

This clone was counted between two and nine times. The chain uses TRBV30 and TRBJ2-1, with D tentatively TRBD1 (5 bases). V lost 4 bases and J 2 bases, leaving 9 bases between the germline ends. The CDR3 totals 13 residues. Germline V gene lookup returns CDR1 GTSNPN and CDR2 SVGIG (reference sequence). The CDR3 sequence is CAWTGFTYNEQFF. The CDR3 nucleotides are TGTGCCTGGACAGGGTTTACCTACAATGAGCAGTTCTTC.

This chain connects TRBV6-1 to TRBJ1-3; D call uncertain. Trimming pared 0 bases from V and 1 base from J, leaving 7 bases between. The CDR3 is 15 residues long. CDR1 MNHNS and CDR2 SASEGT come from the germline V gene. CDR3 in DNA: TGTGCCAGCAGTGAAGCGGGAGAATCTGGAAACACCATATATTTT. This sequence encodes CASSEAGESGNTIYF.

The chain recombines TRBV15 with TRBJ1-1; TRBD1 is a possible D gene (6 bases). The V end lost 2 bases, the J end lost 4 bases, and 8 bases lay between the germline ends. Germline lookup yields CDR1 LNHNV and CDR2 YYDKDF (reference sequence). The CDR3 is made up of 13 amino acids. The CDR3 loop is CATSRQGTTEAFF. CDR3 bases: TGTGCCACCAGCAGACAGGGGACCACTGAAGCTTTCTTT.

In its sample, this clone was seen once. At the DNA level, this CDR3 is encoded by other sequences in the same sample as well. This chain joins TRBV5-1 and TRBJ2-5, with a tentative D call TRBD2 (5 bases). V gave up 6 bases and J gave up 1 base, with 16 bases separating them. CDR1 is SGHRS, CDR2 YFSETQ, per germline. This CDR3 is 15 amino acids long. The CDR3 coding sequence is TGCGCCAGCACCTGGGCCCCCAGCGGCCAAGAGACCCAGTACTTC. Amino acid sequence: CASTWAPSGQETQYF.

This clone was picked up one time. At one of its ends the junction is not consistent with the germline gene, which may arise from a read error. V gene TRBV7-9 combines with J gene TRBJ1-1, with 7 bases identical to TRBD1. This CDR3 is 15 amino acids long. The germline V gene has CDR1 SEHNR and CDR2 FQNEAQ (reference sequence). The CDR3 DNA reads TGTGCCAGCAGCTTTTCCGACAGGGCACTCTTTAGGAAGGTCTTT. Translating gives CASSFSDRALFRKVF.

The rearrangement joins TRBV12-5 to TRBJ2-1, with D maybe TRBD1 (6 bases). The CDR3 has 13 residues. V lost 2 bases and J lost 6, with 8 bases in between. The germline V gene encodes CDR1 LGHNT and CDR2 FRNRAP. For the CDR3, the DNA is TGTGCTAGTGGTTTGTACAGGGCCAATGAGCAGTTCTTC. This sequence encodes CASGLYRANEQFF.

This clone was seen a few times. V gene TRBV18 combines with J gene TRBJ1-2, with D possibly TRBD1 on 6 matching bases. The CDR3 extends over 13 amino acids. Per the germline V gene, CDR1 is KGHSH and CDR2 is LQKENI. Trimming stripped 8 bases from V and 1 base from J, with 11 bases between. The CDR3 bases are TGTGCCAGCACCAAGGACAGTAACTATGGCTACACCTTC. This codes for CASTKDSNYGYTF.

The chain employs TRBV9 and TRBJ2-2; 12 bases are shared with TRBD1. V lost 4 bases to trimming and J lost 8 bases; unmatched junction nucleotides: 12. This CDR3 comprises 17 residues. Germline loops: CDR1 SGDLS, CDR2 YYNGEE. DNA of the CDR3: TGTGCCAGCAGCCTTACGGGACAGGGGGCGTCTTTTGGGGAGCTGTTTTTT. Translated, it gives CASSLTGQGASFGELFF.

The J gene is TRBJ2-5, the V gene TRBV7-9; a weak D match, TRBD1 (5 bases). The CDR3 covers 14 residues. V shed 3 bases and J shed 1 base, with 9 bases lying between them. CDR1 SEHNR and CDR2 FQNEAQ come from the germline V gene (reference sequence). The CDR3 sequence: CASSLGLAQETQYF. For the CDR3, the DNA is TGTGCCAGCAGCTTGGGGCTGGCCCAAGAGACCCAGTACTTC.

This clone was seen a handful of times. The V call is TRBV5-6, the J call TRBJ1-4; 7 nucleotides line up with TRBD1. This CDR3 is 15 amino acids long. Germline-derived CDR1 and CDR2 are SGHDT and YYEEEE. The J segment lost 7 bases and the V segment lost 3 bases, leaving 9 bases of the junction unmatched. The CDR3 nucleotides are TGTGCCAGCAGCTCCTTGGAAGGGGGCGGTGAAAAACTGTTTTTT. It translates to CASSSLEGGGEKLFF.

V is TRBV19 and J is TRBJ2-7; maybe TRBD1 (5 bases). The germline V and J ends were trimmed by 4 bases and 1 base, with 23 bases remaining between them. Germline-derived CDR1 and CDR2 are LNHDA and SQIVND (reference sequence). The CDR3 totals 18 residues. This CDR3 is CASSSNPQGSHPSYEQYF. CDR3 DNA: TGTGCCAGTAGTAGCAATCCTCAGGGTTCGCACCCATCCTACGAGCAGTACTTC.

This chain links TRBV27 with TRBJ1-1, with D possibly TRBD1 on 5 matching bases. The CDR3 sequence is 13 residues long. Germline assignment: CDR1 MNHEY and CDR2 SMNVEV (reference sequence). V dropped 5 bases and J dropped 4 bases, with 11 bases sitting between them. The CDR3 DNA follows: TGTGCCAGCAGTGTCTCCAGGGTCACTGAAGCTTTCTTT. Translated: CASSVSRVTEAFF.

This chain connects TRBV30 to TRBJ2-2; TRBD1 is a possible D gene (6 bases). The V gene lost 5 bases and the J gene lost 6 bases, with 10 bases spanning the gap. The CDR3 is 12 residues long. Germline V gene lookup returns CDR1 GTSNPN and CDR2 SVGIG (reference sequence). In DNA, the CDR3 is TGTGCCTGGGCACAGGGACCCGGGGAGCTGTTTTTT. Translating gives CAWAQGPGELFF.

This chain links TRBV5-6 with TRBJ1-5; D gene uncertain. Trimming pared 0 bases from V and 0 bases from J, leaving 4 bases between. From germline, CDR1 is SGHDT and CDR2 YYEEEE. This CDR3 comprises 14 residues. Here the CDR3 DNA reads TGTGCCAGCAGCTTGGGTCTTAGCAATCAGCCCCAGCATTTT. This codes for CASSLGLSNQPQHF.

This clone showed up just once. The V call is TRBV13, the J call TRBJ2-7; 11 bases fit TRBD2. CDR1 PRHDT and CDR2 FYEKMQ come from the germline V gene (reference sequence). This CDR3 is 14 amino acids long. V trimming: 5 bases; J trimming: 4 bases; junction bases outside the gene matches: 4. The CDR3 spells CASSRRLAGYEQYF. In nucleotides, the CDR3 is TGTGCCAGCAGCCGTCGACTAGCGGGGTACGAGCAGTACTTC.

This clone was seen a few times. The genes are TRBV9 and TRBJ2-1, with 9 nucleotides matching TRBD2. From germline, CDR1 is SGDLS and CDR2 YYNGEE. The J segment lost 5 bases and the V segment lost 0 bases, leaving 6 bases of the junction unmatched. The CDR3 extends over 16 amino acids. CDR3 in DNA: TGTGCCAGCAGCGTAGGAGGCGGGGGGGAGGACAATGAGCAGTTCTTC. It yields the protein CASSVGGGGEDNEQFF.

The J gene is TRBJ2-7, the V gene TRBV5-6; D remains ambiguous. Germline-derived CDR1 and CDR2 are SGHDT and YYEEEE. This CDR3 spans 14 amino acids. V shed 0 bases and J shed 1 base, with 8 bases lying between them. CDR3 region: CASSLGSRSYEQYF. The DNA of the CDR3 is TGTGCCAGCAGCTTGGGGAGCCGTTCCTACGAGCAGTACTTC.

The gene calls are TRBV7-2 and TRBJ2-3; a weak D match, TRBD2 (5 bases). CDR1 and CDR2 (germline): SGHTA, FQGNSA. The CDR3 length is 14 residues. Trimming shortened V by 0 bases and J by 4 bases, and 8 bases separated the two germline ends. This CDR3 reads CASSLALEADTQYF. The CDR3, as DNA: TGTGCCAGCAGCTTAGCACTAGAGGCAGATACGCAGTATTTT.

The V and J genes are TRBV4-3 and TRBJ2-7, with TRBD2 matching over 12 bases. V lost 1 base, J lost 0 bases, and 7 bases stayed unmatched. CDR1 and CDR2 from the germline V gene are LGHNA and YSLEER. The CDR3 is 18 residues long. The CDR3 protein is CASSQAPSGGVSSYEQYF. The CDR3, as DNA: TGCGCCAGCAGCCAAGCCCCTAGCGGGGGGGTGAGCTCCTACGAGCAGTACTTC.